This T cell receptor (beta chain) was sequenced in a study of tumor T cells in aggressive B-cell lymphoma. CDR1 and CDR2 (germline): SGHRS, YFSETQ. V was shortened by 5 bases and J by 0 bases, with 9 bases between the two germline ends. There are 14 residues in the CDR3. Clones were read by immunoSEQ multiplex PCR, and TCRdb kept only the in-frame ones, dropping some. The sample records some 930 clones, around 66% being singletons. This chain connects TRBV5-1 to TRBJ2-1; D is unresolved. This clonotype was obtained from an adult with diffuse large B cell lymphoma. Sequencing input: tumor tissue. The CDR3: CASRRESSYNEQFF. The CDR3 DNA sequence: TGCGCCAGCAGAAGAGAAAGCTCCTACAATGAGCAGTTCTTC.